This T cell receptor (beta chain) derives from a study of OX40 agonist ivuxolimab in advanced cancers. In terms of the full investigation: Ivuxolimab, which targeted the costimulatory receptor OX40 (CD134), was an agonistic, fully human IgG2 monoclonal antibody. Intravenous ivuxolimab was administered to patients every 2 weeks at six dose levels: 0.01, 0.1, 0.3, 1.5, 3 and 10 mg/kg. Of the approximately 50 dose-escalation patients, hepatocellular carcinoma was present in approximately 20, melanoma in roughly 15, renal cell carcinoma in 9 and head and neck cancer in 9. In the dose-escalation cohort, roughly four fifths of patients were male, and the mean age was approximately 55 years, with a range of roughly 23 to 85. Prior anti-PD-1, anti-PD-L1 or anti-CTLA-4 therapy was permitted, and checkpoint inhibitors had been received by about 36% of dose-escalation patients. Partial responses occurred in three dose-escalation patients, of whom one had hepatocellular carcinoma and two had cutaneous melanoma. Peripheral TCRbeta sequencing aimed to test whether ivuxolimab altered TCR sequence diversity and caused clonal T-cell expansion. The paper reports the monotherapy dose-escalation portion (N of about 52 patients) of the phase I ivuxolimab trial.

Of note for this clone: Its antigen target is currently unknown. Base-call qualities are not available, and no considerably larger clone is one nucleotide away.

Study-wide findings and limitations: In the 0.1-3.0 mg/kg groups, partial responders were among the patients with the lowest normalized peripheral clonal expansion, particularly in CD8+ T cells. At doses from 0.1 to 3.0 mg/kg, clonal expansion was seen in both CD4+ and CD8+ blood T cells between baseline and week 6. Low levels of normalized T-cell clonal expansion were also seen in some nonresponding patients. Which antigens the clonally expanded peripheral T cells were specific for was not determined. On average, CD8+ T cells showed more expanded clones than CD4+ T cells after ivuxolimab.

For sequencing of the TCRbeta CDR3 region, genomic DNA was extracted from the sorted cells. TCRbeta CDR3 regions were sequenced using the immunoSEQ Assay. The table comes from immuneACCESS by way of TCRdb, which keeps in-frame sequences with V and J called. Part of the clones is missing from these tables; in studies checked, under half for an unresolved V gene and the rest for unknown reasons. The sample data list about 100,000 clones, and approximately 90% of these were observed just once. The ten most abundant clones make up roughly 0.53% of the sample. Including cysteine and phenylalanine, the CDR3 has 13 amino acids. The retained sequence is limited to the CDR3, 39 bases, with the frame set at the first base. CDR1 is given as GTSNPN and CDR2 as SVGIG, both from the germline V gene (reference sequence). Clipping removes 4 bases from V and 7 bases from J, with 9 as the unmatched junction base count.

Patients with a history of autoimmune disease or receiving systemic immunosuppression were excluded from the trial. Peripheral blood for TCR sequencing was collected from all dose cohorts at baseline, on cycle 4 day 1, and on cycle 7 day 1. The samples were taken from a phase I, first-in-human, multicenter, open-label dose-escalation trial of ivuxolimab. Adults with locally advanced or metastatic melanoma, renal cell carcinoma, hepatocellular carcinoma or head and neck squamous cell carcinoma were enrolled in the trial. Before TCR sequencing, CD4+ T cells and CD8+ T cells from peripheral blood were sorted into separate populations.

The receptor comes from an adult with an advanced solid tumor such as melanoma, head and neck, liver or kidney cancer. The material was CD4+ or CD8+ T cells sorted from blood, obtained in a trial of the OX40 agonist ivuxolimab. The rearranged segments are TRBV30 and TRBJ1-2, and 7 bases in between align with TRBD1. In nucleotide form, the sequence is TGTGCCTGGATTAGACAGGGAAGCTCTGGCTACACCTTC. The resulting protein is CAWIRQGSSGYTF.